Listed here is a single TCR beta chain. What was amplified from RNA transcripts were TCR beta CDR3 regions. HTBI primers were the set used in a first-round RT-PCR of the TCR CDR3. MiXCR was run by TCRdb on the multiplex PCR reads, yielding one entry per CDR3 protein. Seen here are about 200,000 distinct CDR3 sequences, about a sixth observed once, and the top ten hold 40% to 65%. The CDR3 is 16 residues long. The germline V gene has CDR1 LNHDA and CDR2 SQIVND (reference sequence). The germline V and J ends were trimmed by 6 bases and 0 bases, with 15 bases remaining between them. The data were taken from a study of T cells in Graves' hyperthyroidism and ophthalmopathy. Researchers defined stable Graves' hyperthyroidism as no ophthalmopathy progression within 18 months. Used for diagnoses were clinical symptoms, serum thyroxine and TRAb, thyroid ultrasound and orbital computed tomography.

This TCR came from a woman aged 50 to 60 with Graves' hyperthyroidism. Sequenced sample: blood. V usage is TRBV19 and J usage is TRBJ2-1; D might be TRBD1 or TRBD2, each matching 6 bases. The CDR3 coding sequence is TGTGCCAGTAGAAGGGGGGCGTCGAGCTCCTACAATGAGCAGTTCTTC. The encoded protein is CASRRGASSSYNEQFF. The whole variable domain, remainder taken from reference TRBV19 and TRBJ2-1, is DGGITQSPKYLFRKEGQNVTLSCEQNLNHDAMYWYRQDPGQGLRLIYYSQIVNDFQKGDIAEGYSVSREKKESFPLTVTSAQKNPTAFYLCASRRGASSSYNEQFFGPGTRLTVL.